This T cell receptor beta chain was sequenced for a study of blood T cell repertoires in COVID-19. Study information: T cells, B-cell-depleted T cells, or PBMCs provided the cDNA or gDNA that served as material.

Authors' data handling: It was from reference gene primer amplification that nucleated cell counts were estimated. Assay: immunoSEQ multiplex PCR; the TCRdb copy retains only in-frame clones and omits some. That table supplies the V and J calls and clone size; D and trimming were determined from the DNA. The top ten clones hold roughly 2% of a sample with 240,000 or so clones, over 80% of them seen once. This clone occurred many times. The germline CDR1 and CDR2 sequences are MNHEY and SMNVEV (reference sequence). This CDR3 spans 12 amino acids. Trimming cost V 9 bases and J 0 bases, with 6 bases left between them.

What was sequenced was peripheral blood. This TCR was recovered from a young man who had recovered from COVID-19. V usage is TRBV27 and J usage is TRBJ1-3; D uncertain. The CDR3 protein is CARTSSGNTIYF. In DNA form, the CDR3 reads TGTGCCAGAACAAGCTCTGGAAACACCATATATTTT.